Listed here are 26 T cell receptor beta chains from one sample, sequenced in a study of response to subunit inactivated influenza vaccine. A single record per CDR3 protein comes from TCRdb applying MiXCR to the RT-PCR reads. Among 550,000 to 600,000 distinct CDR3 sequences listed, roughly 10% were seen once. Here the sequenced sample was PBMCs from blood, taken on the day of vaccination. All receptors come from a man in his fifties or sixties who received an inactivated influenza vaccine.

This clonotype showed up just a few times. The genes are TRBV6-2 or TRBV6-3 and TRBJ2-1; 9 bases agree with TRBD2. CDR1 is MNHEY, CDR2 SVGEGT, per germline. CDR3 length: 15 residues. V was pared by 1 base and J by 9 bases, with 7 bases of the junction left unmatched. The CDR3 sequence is CASSYFGGRAGEQFF. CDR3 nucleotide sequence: TGTGCCAGCAGTTACTTTGGCGGGAGGGCCGGTGAGCAGTTCTTC.

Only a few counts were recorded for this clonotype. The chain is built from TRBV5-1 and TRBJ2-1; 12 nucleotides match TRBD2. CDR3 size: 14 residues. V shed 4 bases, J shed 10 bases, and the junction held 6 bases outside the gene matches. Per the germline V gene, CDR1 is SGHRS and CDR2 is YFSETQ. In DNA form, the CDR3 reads TGCGCCAGCAGCCCCGGGACTAGCGGGTCGGAGCAGTTCTTC. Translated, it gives CASSPGTSGSEQFF. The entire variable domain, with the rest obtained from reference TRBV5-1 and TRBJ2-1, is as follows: KAGVTQTPRYLIKTRGQQVTLSCSPISGHRSVSWYQQTPGQGLQFLFEYFSETQRNKGNFPGRFSGRQFSNSRSEMNVSTLELGDSALYLCASSPGTSGSEQFFGPGTRLTVL.

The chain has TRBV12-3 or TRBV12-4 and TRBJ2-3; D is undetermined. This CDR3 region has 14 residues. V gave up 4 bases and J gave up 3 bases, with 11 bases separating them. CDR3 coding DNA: TGTGCCAGCAGTTCACATCAGAGGACAGATACGCAGTATTTT. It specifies CASSSHQRTDTQYF.

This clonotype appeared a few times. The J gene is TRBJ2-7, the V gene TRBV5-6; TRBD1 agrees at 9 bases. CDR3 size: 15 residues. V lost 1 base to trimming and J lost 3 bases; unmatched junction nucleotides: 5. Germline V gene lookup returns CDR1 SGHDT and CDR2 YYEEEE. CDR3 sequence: CASSLFGTGLYEQYF. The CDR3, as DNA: TGTGCCAGCAGCTTGTTCGGGACAGGGCTCTACGAGCAGTACTTC.

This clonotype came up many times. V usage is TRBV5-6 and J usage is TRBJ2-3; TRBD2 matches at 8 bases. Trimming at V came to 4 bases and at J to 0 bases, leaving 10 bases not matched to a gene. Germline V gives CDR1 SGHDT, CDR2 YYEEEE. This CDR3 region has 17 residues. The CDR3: CASSKALAVHSTDTQYF. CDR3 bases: TGTGCCAGCAGCAAGGCACTAGCGGTACATAGCACAGATACGCAGTATTTT.

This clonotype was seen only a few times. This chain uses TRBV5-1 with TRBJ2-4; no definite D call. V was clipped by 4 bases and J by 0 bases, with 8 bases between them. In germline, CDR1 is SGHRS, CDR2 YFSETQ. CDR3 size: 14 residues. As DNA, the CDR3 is TGCGCCAGCAGCCCGACCATAGCCAAAAACATTCAGTACTTC. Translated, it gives CASSPTIAKNIQYF.

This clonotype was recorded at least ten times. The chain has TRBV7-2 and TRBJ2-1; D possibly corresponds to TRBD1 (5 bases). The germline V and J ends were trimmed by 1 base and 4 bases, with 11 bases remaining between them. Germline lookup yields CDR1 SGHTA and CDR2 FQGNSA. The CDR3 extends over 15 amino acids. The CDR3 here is CASSLEGWVYNEQFF. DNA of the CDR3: TGTGCCAGCAGCTTAGAGGGGTGGGTATACAATGAGCAGTTCTTC.

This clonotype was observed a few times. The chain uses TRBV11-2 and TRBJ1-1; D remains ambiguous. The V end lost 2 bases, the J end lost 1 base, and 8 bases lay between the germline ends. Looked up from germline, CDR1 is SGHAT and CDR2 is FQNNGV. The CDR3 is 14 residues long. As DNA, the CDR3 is TGTGCCAGCAGCTTACTGGCCAGGAACACTGAAGCTTTCTTT. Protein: CASSLLARNTEAFF.

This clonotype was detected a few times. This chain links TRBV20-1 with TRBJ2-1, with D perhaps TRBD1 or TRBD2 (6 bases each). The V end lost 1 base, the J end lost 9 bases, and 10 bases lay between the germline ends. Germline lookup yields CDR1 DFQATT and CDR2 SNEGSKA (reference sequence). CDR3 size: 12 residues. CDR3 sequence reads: CSARAGATEQFF. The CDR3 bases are TGCAGTGCTAGAGCGGGGGCGACTGAGCAGTTCTTC.

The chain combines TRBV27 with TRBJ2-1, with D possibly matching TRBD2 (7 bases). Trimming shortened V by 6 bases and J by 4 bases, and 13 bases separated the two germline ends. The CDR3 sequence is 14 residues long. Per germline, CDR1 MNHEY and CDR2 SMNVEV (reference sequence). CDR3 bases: TGTGCCAGCAGGGTGGGGGGGCCATACAATGAGCAGTTCTTC. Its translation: CASRVGGPYNEQFF.

CDR3 sequence reads: CASSLLPGLESYNEQFF. The CDR3 DNA follows: TGTGCCAGCAGTCTGCTGCCGGGACTAGAATCCTACAATGAGCAGTTCTTC. The chain combines TRBV27 with TRBJ2-1; 8 positions match TRBD2. The CDR3 is made up of 17 amino acids. Germline trimming cut 5 bases from V and 1 base from J; bases unmatched to any gene: 10. Germline CDR1 is MNHEY and CDR2 is SMNVEV (reference sequence).

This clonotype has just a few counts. CDR3 sequence: CASSLSPVTDTQYF. As DNA, the CDR3 is TGTGCCAGCAGCTTATCTCCAGTCACAGATACGCAGTATTTT. The V and J genes are TRBV7-9 and TRBJ2-3, with D uncertain. The CDR3 has 14 amino acids. CDR1 and CDR2 from the germline V gene are SEHNR and FQNEAQ (reference sequence). V shed 2 bases and J shed 2 bases, with 8 bases lying between them.

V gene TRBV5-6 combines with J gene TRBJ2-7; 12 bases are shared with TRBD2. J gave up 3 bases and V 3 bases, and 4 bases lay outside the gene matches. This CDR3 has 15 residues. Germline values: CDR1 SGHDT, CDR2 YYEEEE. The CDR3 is CASSSPGLAGYEQYF. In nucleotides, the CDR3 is TGTGCCAGCAGCTCCCCGGGACTAGCGGGCTACGAGCAGTACTTC.

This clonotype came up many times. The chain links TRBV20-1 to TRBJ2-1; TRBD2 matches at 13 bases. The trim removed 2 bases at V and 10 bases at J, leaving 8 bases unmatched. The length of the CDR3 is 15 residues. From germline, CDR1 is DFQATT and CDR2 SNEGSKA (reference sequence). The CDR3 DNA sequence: TGCAGTGCTAGAAGACTAGCGGGAGGACGCGGGGAGCAGTTCTTC. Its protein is CSARRLAGGRGEQFF.

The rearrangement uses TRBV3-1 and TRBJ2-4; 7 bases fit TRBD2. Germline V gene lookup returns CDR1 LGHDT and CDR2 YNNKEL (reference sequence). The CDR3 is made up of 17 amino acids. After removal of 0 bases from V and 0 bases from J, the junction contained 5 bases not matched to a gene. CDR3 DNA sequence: TGTGCCAGCAGCCAAGAGGGCGGGAGTTTAGCCAAAAACATTCAGTACTTC. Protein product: CASSQEGGSLAKNIQYF. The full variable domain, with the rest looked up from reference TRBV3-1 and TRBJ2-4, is DTAVSQTPKYLVTQMGNDKSIKCEQNLGHDTMYWYKQDSKKFLKIMFSYNNKELIINETVPNRFSPKSPDKAHLNLHINSLELGDSAVYFCASSQEGGSLAKNIQYFGAGTRLSVL.

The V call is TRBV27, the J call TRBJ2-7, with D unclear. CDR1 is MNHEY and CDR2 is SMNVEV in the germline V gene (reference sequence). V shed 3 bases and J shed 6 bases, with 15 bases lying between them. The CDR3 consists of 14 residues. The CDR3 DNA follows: TGTGCCAGCAGTTTGGGCACAACCATCGGCGAGCAGTACTTC. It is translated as CASSLGTTIGEQYF.

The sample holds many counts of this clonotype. The CDR3 bases are TGTGCCAGCAGTTTAGGGGGCGGTCACACGAGCTCCTACAATGAGCAGTTCTTC. The encoded protein is CASSLGGGHTSSYNEQFF. V and J are TRBV12-3 or TRBV12-4 and TRBJ2-1; the D gene is possibly TRBD1 (5 bases). CDR3 length: 18 residues. Trimming took off 1 base at V and 0 bases at J, with 16 bases between the two ends.

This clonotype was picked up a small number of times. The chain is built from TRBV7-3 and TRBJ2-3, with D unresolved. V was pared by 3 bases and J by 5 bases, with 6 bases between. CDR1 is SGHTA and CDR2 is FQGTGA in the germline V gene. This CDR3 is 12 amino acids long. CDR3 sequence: CASSFRLDTQYF. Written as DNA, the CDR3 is TGTGCCAGCAGCTTCCGCTTAGATACGCAGTATTTT.

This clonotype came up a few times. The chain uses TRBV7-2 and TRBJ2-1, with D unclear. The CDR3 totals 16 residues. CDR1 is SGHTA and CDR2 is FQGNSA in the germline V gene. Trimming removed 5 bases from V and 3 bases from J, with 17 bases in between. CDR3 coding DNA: TGTGCCAGCAGCCCCCAGGTGGGGTTGTTCTACAATGAGCAGTTCTTC. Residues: CASSPQVGLFYNEQFF.

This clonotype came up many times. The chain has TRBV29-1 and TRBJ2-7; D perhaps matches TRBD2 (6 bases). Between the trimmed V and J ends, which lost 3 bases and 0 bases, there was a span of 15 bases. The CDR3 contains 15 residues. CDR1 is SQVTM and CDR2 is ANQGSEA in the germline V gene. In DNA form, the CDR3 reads TGCAGCGTTGATGTTGCCGGGACTGCCTCCTACGAGCAGTACTTC. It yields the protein CSVDVAGTASYEQYF.

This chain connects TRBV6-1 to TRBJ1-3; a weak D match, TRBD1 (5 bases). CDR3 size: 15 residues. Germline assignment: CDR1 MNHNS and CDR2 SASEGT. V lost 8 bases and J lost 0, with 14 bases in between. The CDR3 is CASGNRFDSGNTIYF. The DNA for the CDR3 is TGTGCCAGCGGGAACAGGTTCGACTCTGGAAACACCATATATTTT.

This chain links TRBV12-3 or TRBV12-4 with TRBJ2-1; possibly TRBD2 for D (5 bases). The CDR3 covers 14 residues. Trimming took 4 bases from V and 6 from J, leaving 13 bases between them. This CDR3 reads CASSSGLTSNEQFF. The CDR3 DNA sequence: TGTGCCAGCAGTTCCGGACTCACTAGCAATGAGCAGTTCTTC.

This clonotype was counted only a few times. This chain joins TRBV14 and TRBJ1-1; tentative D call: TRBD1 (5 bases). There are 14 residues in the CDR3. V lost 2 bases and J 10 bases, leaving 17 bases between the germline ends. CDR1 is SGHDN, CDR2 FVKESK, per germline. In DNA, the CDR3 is TGTGCCAGCAGCCAATTACTTTCCGGGGACGGAGCTTTCTTT. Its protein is CASSQLLSGDGAFF.

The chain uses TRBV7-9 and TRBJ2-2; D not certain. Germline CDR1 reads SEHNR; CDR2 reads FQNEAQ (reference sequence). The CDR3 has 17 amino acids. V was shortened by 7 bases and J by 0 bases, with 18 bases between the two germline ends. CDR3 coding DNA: TGTGCCAGCAAGTCCCCCAACACTTCACCGAACACCGGGGAGCTGTTTTTT. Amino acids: CASKSPNTSPNTGELFF.

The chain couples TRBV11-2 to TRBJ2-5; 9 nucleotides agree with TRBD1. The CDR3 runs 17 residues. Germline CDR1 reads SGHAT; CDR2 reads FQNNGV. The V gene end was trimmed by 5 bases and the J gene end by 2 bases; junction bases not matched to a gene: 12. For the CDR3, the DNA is TGTGCCAGCAGCCCGGGACAGGGTAGAATAGGGCAAGAGACCCAGTACTTC. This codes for CASSPGQGRIGQETQYF.

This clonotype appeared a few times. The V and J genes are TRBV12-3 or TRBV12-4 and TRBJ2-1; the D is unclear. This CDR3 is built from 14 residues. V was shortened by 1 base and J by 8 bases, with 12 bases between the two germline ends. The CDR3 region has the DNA TGTGCCAGCAGTTTAGGGGCCAGTAAGGATGAGCAGTTCTTC. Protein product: CASSLGASKDEQFF.